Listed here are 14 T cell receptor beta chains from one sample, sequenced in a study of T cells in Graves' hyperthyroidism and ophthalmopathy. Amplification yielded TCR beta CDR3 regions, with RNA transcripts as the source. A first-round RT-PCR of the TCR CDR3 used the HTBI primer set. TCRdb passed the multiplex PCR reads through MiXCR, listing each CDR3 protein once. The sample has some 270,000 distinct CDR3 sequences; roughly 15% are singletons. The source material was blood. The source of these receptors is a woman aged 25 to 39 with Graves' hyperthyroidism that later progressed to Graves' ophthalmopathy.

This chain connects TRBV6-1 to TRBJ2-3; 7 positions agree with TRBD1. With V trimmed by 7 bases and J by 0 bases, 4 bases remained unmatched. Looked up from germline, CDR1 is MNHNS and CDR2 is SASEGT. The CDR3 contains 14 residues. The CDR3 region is CASTTGISTDTQYF. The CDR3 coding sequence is TGTGCCAGCACGACAGGGATTAGCACAGATACGCAGTATTTT.

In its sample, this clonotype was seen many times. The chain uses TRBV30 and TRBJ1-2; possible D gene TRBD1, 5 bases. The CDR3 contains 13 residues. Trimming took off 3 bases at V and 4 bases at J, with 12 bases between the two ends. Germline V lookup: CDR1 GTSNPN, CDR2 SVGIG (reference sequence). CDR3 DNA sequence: TGTGCCTGGAGAAGGCAGGGTGGCTATGGCTACACCTTC. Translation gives CAWRRQGGYGYTF.

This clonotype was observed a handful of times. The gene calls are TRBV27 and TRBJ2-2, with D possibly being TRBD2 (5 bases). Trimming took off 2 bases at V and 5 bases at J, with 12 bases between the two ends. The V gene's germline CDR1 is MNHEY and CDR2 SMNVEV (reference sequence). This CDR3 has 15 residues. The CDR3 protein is CASSLGGSGTGELFF. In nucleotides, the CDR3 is TGTGCCAGCAGTTTAGGTGGGAGTGGAACCGGGGAGCTGTTTTTT.

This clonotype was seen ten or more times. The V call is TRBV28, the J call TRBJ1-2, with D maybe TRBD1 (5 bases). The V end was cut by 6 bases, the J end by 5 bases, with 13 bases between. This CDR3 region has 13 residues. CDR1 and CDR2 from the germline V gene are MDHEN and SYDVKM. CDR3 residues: CASRTGTDYGYTF. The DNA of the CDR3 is TGTGCCAGCAGGACCGGGACGGATTATGGCTACACCTTC.

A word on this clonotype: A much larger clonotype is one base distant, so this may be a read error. CDR3 sequence: CASSDSGRATDTQYF. CDR3 coding DNA: TGTGCCAGCAGTGATTCCGGGAGGGCAACAGATACGCAGTATTTT. This sequence joins TRBV24-1 and TRBJ2-3; 8 bases match TRBD2. The CDR3 has 15 residues. Germline values: CDR1 KGHDR, CDR2 SFDVKD.

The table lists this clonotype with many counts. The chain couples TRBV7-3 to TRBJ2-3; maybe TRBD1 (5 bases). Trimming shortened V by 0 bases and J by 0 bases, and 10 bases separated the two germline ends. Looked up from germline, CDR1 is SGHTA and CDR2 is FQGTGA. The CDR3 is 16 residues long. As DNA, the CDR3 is TGTGCCAGCAGCTTAACAGAAGGGGCTAGCACAGATACGCAGTATTTT. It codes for CASSLTEGASTDTQYF.

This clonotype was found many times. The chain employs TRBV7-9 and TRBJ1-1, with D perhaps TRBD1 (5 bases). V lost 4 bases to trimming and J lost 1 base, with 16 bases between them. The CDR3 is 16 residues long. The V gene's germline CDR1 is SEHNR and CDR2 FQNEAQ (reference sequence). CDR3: CASSSGQRGENTEAFF. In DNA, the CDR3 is TGTGCCAGCAGCTCCGGGCAAAGGGGAGAGAACACTGAAGCTTTCTTT.

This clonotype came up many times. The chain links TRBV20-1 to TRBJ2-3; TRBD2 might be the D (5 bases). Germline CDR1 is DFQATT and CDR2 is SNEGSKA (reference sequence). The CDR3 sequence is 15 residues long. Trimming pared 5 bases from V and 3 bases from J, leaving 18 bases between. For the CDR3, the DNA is TGCAGTGCTGGACCCCTAGGAGGAGGAACAGATACGCAGTATTTT. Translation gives CSAGPLGGGTDTQYF.

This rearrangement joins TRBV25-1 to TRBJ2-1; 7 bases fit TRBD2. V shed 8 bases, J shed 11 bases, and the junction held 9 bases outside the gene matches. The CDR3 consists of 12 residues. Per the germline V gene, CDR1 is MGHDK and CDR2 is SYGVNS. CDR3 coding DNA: TGTGCCAGCGCCTTCTCGGGACTACAGCAGTTCTTC. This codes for CASAFSGLQQFF.

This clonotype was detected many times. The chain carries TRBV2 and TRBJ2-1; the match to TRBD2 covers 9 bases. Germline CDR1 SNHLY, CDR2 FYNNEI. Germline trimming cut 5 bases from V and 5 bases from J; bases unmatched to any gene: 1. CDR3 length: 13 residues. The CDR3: CASSRLADNEQFF. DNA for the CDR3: TGTGCCAGCAGTAGACTAGCGGACAATGAGCAGTTCTTC.

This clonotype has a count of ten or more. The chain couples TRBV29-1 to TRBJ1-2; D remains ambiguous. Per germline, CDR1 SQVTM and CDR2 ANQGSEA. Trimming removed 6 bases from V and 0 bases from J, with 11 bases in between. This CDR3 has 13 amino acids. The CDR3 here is CSVIHPTNYGYTF. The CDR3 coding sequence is TGCAGCGTGATCCATCCGACTAACTATGGCTACACCTTC. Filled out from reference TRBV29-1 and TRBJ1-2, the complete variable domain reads SAVISQKPSRDICQRGTSLTIQCQVDSQVTMMFWYRQQPGQSLTLIATANQGSEATYESGFVIDKFPISRPNLTFSTLTVSNMSPEDSSIYLCSVIHPTNYGYTFGSGTRLTVV.

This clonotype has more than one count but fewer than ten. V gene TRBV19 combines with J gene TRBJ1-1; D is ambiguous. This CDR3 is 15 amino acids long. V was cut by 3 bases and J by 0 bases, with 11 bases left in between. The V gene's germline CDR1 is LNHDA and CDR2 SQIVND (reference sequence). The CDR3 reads CASSITYTLNTEAFF. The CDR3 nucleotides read TGTGCCAGTAGTATCACCTACACGTTGAACACTGAAGCTTTCTTT.

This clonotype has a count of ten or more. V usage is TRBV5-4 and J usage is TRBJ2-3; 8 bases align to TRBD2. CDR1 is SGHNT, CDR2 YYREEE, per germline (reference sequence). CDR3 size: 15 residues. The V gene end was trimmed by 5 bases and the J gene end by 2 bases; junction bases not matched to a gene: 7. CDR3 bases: TGTGCCAGCAGGTCTAGCGGGCGGAACACAGATACGCAGTATTTT. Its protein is CASRSSGRNTDTQYF.

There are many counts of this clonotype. The CDR3: CASSIGQGGTEAFF. CDR3 DNA: TGTGCCAGCAGCATTGGACAGGGCGGTACTGAAGCTTTCTTT. The chain has TRBV11-2 and TRBJ1-1; 8 bases align to TRBD1. Trimming cost V 5 bases and J 5 bases; bases outside gene matches: 7. Germline-derived CDR1 and CDR2 are SGHAT and FQNNGV. This CDR3 comprises 14 residues. Full variable domain (missing parts from reference TRBV11-2 and TRBJ1-1): EAGVAQSPRYKIIEKRQSVAFWCNPISGHATLYWYQQILGQGPKLLIQFQNNGVVDDSQLPKDRFSAERLKGVDSTLKIQPAKLEDSAVYLCASSIGQGGTEAFFGQGTRLTVV.